This T cell receptor (beta chain) was profiled in a study of shared T cell receptors in the human thymus. Germline CDR1 and CDR2: SEHNR and FQNEAQ (reference sequence). V gave up 7 bases and J gave up 9 bases, with 20 bases separating them. This CDR3 comprises 14 residues. Sequencing used immunoSEQ multiplex PCR; TCRdb keeps in-frame clones, though not all of them. Here the sample spans more than 550,000 clones, around 87% being singletons. This same sample was also taken into another study, of human thymus T cells.

This rearrangement joins TRBV7-9 to TRBJ2-3, with D maybe TRBD2 (7 bases). Input material: thymocytes. This receptor was obtained from a boy under three years old with a congenital heart defect. CDR3 in amino acids: CASITEGGRGTQYF. CDR3 sequence (DNA): TGTGCCAGCATTACTGAGGGGGGGCGGGGGACGCAGTATTTT.